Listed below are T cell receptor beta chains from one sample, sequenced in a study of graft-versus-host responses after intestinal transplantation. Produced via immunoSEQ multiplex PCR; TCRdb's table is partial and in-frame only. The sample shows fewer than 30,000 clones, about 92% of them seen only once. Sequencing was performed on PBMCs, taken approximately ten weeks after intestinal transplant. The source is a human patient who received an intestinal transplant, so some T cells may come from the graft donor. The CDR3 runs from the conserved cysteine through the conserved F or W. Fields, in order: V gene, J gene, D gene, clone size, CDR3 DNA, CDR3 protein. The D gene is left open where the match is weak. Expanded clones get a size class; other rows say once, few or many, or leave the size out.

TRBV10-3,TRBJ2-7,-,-,TGTGCCATCAGTGAAGGTGGGGCCGCCCTCTTTGAGCAGTACTTC,CAISEGGAALFEQYF
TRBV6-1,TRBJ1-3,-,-,TGTGCCAGCAGTGAGGCCAGGGGTGGTGGAAACACCATATATTTT,CASSEARGGGNTIYF
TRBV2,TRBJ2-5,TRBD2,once,TGTGCCAGCAGTGAAGAGGCTAGCGGTCAAGAGACCCAGTACTTC,CASSEEASGQETQYF
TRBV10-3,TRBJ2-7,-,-,TGTGCCATCAGTGGGGACGTAAACTACGAGCAGTACTTC,CAISGDVNYEQYF
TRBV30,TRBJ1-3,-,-,TGTGCCTGGACACTCTCTGGAAACACCATATATTTT,CAWTLSGNTIYF
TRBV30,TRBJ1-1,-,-,TGTGCCTGGAGTCCGGGGACGGCGAACACTGAAGCTTTCTTT,CAWSPGTANTEAFF
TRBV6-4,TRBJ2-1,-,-,TGTGCCAGCAGTGAGCGGGACGCATACAATGAGCAGTTCTTC,CASSERDAYNEQFF
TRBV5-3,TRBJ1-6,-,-,TGTGCCAGAAGCTTATTGCAACTTCAGGGCCGCCTTGCACCCCTCCACTTT,CARSLLQLQGRLAPLHF
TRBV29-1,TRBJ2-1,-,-,TGCAGCGTAAACCCCGATTTAAGAGGCAATGAGCAGTTCTTC,CSVNPDLRGNEQFF
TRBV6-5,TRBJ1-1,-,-,TGTGCCAGCAGCCTGGACCGGGGCGCGGGTGAAGCTTTCTTT,CASSLDRGAGEAFF
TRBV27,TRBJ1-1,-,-,TGTGCCAGCGGGGACACTGAAGCTTTCTTT,CASGDTEAFF
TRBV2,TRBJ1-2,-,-,TGTGCCAGCAGGACGGTCTCTAACTATGGCTACACCTTC,CASRTVSNYGYTF
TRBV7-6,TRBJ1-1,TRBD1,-,TGTGCCAGCAGCTTGGCAGGGGGCTTGGCTGAAGCTTTCTTT,CASSLAGGLAEAFF
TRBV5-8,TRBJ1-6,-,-,TGTGCCAGCGTTGGCGGGGAGCCACAATATAATTCACCCCTCCACTTT,CASVGGEPQYNSPLHF
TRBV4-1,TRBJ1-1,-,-,TGCGCCAGCAGCCAAGTGTACAGGGTTTCTGAAGCTTTCTTT,CASSQVYRVSEAFF
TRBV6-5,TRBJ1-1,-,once,TGTGCCAGCAGTTCCGGGACACTTATGAACACTGAAGCTTTCTTT,CASSSGTLMNTEAFF
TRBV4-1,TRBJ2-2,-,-,TGCGCCAGCAGCCAAGAAATAGGGCAGAACACCGGGGAGCTGTTTTTT,CASSQEIGQNTGELFF
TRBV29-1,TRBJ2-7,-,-,TGCAGCGCCGGAGGGCACCGGGGAGGTTCCTACGAGCAGTACTTC,CSAGGHRGGSYEQYF
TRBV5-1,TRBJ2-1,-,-,TGCGCCAGCAGCTTGGTCGGGTACAATGAGCAGTTCTTC,CASSLVGYNEQFF
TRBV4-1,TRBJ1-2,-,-,TGCGCCAGCAGCCAGGGACAAAACTATGGCTACACCTTC,CASSQGQNYGYTF
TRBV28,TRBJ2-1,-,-,TGTGCCAGCAGTTTAACCGGGGCCGGTCGCTCCTACAATGAGCAGTTCTTC,CASSLTGAGRSYNEQFF
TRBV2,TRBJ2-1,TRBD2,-,TGTGCCAGCAGTGAAGCGCTAGCGGGGTGGTACAATGAGCAGTTCTTC,CASSEALAGWYNEQFF
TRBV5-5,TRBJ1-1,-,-,TGTGCCAGCAGCTTGGGGGCGCGGGAGAACACTGAAGCTTTCTTT,CASSLGARENTEAFF
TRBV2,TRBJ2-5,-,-,TGTGCCAGCAGTTTCGGACGAGAGACCCAGTACTTC,CASSFGRETQYF
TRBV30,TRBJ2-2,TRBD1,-,TGTGCCTGGAGCGCCCGGGACAGGGATTCCGGGGAGCTGTTTTTT,CAWSARDRDSGELFF
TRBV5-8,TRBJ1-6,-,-,TGTGCCAGCAGCCCCTCCGGGACGGAAGACGGAGTTGGAAGTTCACCCCTCCACTTT,CASSPSGTEDGVGSSPLHF
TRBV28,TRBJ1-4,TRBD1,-,TGTGCCAGCAGCCCACGCGGGGGGCGCAGCAGGGGGATTTTT,CASSPRGGRSRGIF
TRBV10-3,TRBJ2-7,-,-,TGTGCCATCAGTGGGATTTCCTACGAGCAGTACTTC,CAISGISYEQYF
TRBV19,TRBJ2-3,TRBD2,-,TGTGCCAGTGGTTGGAGCGGGGGCGTGGCAGATACGCAGTATTTT,CASGWSGGVADTQYF
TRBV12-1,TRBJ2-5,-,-,TGTGCCAGCAGCTTTGCTGGGACAGGGAGGCAAGAGACCCAGTACTTC,CASSFAGTGRQETQYF
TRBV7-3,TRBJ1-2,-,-,TGTGCCAGCAGCTTAACGGGGAGGGAGGGCTACACCTTC,CASSLTGREGYTF
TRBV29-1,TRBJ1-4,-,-,TGCAGCGTTGAAGATCTACGTGGACCAACTAATGAAAAACTGTTTTTT,CSVEDLRGPTNEKLFF
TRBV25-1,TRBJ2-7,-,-,TGTGCCAGCAGTGGGGGGCCCTCGTACGAGCAGTACTTC,CASSGGPSYEQYF
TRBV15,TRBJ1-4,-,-,TGTGCCACCAGCGGGTCGACAGGCCCGAGTGTTGGGGGTCTTAAGAGGGAACTGTTTTTT,CATSGSTGPSVGGLKRELFF
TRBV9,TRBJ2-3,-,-,TGTGCCAGCAGCGTAGCTTGGAGTAGCACAGATACGCAGTATTTT,CASSVAWSSTDTQYF
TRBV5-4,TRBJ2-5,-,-,TGTGCCAGCAGCGGAGCCGGGACCCAGGGGACCCAGTACTTC,CASSGAGTQGTQYF
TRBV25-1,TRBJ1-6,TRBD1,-,TGTGCCAGCAGTGAGGGCCAGGGGGGGAATTCACCCCTCCACTTT,CASSEGQGGNSPLHF
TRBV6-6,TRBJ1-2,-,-,TGTGCCAGCAGTACGCCCGCCTACACCTTC,CASSTPAYTF
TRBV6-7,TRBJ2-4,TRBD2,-,TGTGCCAGCAGACCAGCGGGAGAGGCCAAAAACATTCAGTACTTC,CASRPAGEAKNIQYF
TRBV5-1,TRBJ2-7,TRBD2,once,TGCGCCAGCAGCTTGGCGGGACTAGCGGGAGGGCCGTCCGAGCAGTACTTC,CASSLAGLAGGPSEQYF
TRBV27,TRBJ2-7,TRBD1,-,TGTGCCAGCAGTCCACAGGGGTATAACTACGAGCAGTACTTC,CASSPQGYNYEQYF
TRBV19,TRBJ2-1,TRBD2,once,TGTGCCAGTAGTATCTGGACTAGCGGGGCCAATGAGCGGTTCTTC,CASSIWTSGANERFF
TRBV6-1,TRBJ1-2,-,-,TGTGCCACCAGCTTATTGGGACTCACCTTC,CATSLLGLTF
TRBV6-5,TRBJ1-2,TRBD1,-,TGTGCCAGCAGCACAGGGGATTTATACGGCTACACCTTC,CASSTGDLYGYTF
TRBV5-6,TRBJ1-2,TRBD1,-,TGTGCCAGCAGCTTGCCCCCTGGGGACAGGGACTATGGCTACACCTTC,CASSLPPGDRDYGYTF
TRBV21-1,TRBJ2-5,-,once,TGTGCCAGCAGACATACCCAGGACAGGGGGCCGAGGGGAGAGACCCAGTACTTC,CASRHTQDRGPRGETQYF